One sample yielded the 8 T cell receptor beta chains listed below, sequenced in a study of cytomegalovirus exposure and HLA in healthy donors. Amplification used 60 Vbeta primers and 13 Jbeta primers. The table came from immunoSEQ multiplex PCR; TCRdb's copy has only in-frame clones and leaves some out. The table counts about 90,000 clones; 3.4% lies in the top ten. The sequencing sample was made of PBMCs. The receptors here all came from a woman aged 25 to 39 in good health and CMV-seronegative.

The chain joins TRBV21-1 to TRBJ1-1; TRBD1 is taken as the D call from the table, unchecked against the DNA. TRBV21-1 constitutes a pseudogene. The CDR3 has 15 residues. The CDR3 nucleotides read TGTGCCAGCAGCACCCCGACAGACACTAACACTGAAGCTTTCTTT. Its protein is CASSTPTDTNTEAFF.

The CDR3 protein is CASSLTGTVYNEQFF. The CDR3 nucleotides are TGTGCCAGCAGCTTAACCGGGACAGTTTACAATGAGCAGTTCTTC. The gene calls are TRBV7-3 and TRBJ2-1; TRBD1 aligns across 7 bases. Germline V lookup: CDR1 SGHTA, CDR2 FQGTGA. J was trimmed by 4 bases and V by 0 bases; bases with no gene match: 3. The CDR3 totals 15 residues.

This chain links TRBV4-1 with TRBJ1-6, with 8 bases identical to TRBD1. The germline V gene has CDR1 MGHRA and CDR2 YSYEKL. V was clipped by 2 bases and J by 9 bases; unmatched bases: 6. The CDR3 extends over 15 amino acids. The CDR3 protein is CASSQSQGARSPLHF. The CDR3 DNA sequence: TGCGCCAGCAGCCAATCCCAGGGGGCGCGTTCACCCCTCCACTTT.

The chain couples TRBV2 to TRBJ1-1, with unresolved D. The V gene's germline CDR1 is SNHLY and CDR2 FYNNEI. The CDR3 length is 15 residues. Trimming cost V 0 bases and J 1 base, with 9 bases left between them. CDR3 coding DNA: TGTGCCAGCAGTGAAGCGGCAGGCTGGAACACTGAAGCTTTCTTT. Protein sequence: CASSEAAGWNTEAFF. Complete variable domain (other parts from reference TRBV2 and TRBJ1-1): EPEVTQTPSHQVTQMGQEVILRCVPISNHLYFYWYRQILGQKVEFLVSFYNNEISEKSEIFDDQFSVERPDGSNFTLKIRSTKLEDSAMYFCASSEAAGWNTEAFFGQGTRLTVV.

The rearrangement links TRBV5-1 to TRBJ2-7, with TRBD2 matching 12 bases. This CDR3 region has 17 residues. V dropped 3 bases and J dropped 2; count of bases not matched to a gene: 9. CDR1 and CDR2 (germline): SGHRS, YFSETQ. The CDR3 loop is CASSSKLAGGRAYEQYF. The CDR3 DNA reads TGCGCCAGCAGCTCAAAACTAGCGGGGGGCCGCGCCTACGAGCAGTACTTC.

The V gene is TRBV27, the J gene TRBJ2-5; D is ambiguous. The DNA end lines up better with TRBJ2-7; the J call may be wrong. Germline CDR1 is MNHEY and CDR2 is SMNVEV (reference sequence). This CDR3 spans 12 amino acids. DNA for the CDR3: TGTGCCAGCAGTTTATGGGGCTACGAGCAGTACTTC. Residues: CASSLWGYEQYF.

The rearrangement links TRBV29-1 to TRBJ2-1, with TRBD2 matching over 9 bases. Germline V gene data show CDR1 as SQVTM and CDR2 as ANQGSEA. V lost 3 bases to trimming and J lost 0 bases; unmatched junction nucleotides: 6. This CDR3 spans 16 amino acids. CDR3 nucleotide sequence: TGCAGCGTTGATAAAGAGCGGGAGGCCTCCTACAATGAGCAGTTCTTC. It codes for CSVDKEREASYNEQFF.

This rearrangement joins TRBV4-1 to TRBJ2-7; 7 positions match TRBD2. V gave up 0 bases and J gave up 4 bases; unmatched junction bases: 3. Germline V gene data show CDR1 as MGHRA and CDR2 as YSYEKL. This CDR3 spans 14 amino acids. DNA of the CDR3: TGCGCCAGCAGCCAAGAGCGGGACTATTACGAGCAGTACTTC. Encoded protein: CASSQERDYYEQYF.